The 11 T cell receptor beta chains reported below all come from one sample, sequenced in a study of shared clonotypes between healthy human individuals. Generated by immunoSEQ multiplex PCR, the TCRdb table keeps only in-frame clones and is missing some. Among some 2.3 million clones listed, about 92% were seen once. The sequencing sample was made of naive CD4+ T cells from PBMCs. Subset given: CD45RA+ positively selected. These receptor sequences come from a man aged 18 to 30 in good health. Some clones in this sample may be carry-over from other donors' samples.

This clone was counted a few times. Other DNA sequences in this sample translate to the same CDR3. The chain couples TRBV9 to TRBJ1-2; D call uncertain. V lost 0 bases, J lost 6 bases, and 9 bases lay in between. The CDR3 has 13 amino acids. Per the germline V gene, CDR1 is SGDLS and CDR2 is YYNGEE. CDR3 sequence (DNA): TGTGCCAGCAGCGTAGGTGGGAGGGATGGCTACACCTTC. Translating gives CASSVGGRDGYTF. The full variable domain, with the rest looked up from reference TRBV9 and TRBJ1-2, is DSGVTQTPKHLITATGQRVTLRCSPRSGDLSVYWYQQSLDQGLQFLIQYYNGEERAKGNILERFSAQQFPDLHSELNLSSLELGDSALYFCASSVGGRDGYTFGSGTRLTVV.

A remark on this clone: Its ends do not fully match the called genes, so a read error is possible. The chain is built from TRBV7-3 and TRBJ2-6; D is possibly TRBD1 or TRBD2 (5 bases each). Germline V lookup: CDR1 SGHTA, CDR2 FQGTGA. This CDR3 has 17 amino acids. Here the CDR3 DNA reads TGTGCCAGCAGCCGTCGACAGAGGGGCTCTGGGGCCAACGTCCCGACTTTC. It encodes CASSRRQRGSGANVPTF.

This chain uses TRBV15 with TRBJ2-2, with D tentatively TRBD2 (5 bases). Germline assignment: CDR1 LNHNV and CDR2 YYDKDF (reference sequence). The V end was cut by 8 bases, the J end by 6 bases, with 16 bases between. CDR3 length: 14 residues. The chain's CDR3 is CATSEGRRAGELFF. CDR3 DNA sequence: TGTGCCACCTCCGAGGGCCGACGGGCCGGGGAGCTGTTTTTT.

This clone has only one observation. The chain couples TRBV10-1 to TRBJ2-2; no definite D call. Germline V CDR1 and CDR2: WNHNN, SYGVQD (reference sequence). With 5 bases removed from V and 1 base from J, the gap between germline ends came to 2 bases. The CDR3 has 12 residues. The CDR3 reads CASSWNTGELFF. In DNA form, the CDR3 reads TGCGCCAGCAGTTGGAACACCGGGGAGCTGTTTTTT.

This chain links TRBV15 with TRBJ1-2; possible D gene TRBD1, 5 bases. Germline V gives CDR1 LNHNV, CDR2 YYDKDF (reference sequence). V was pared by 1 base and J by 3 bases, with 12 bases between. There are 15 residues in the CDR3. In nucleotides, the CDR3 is TGTGCCACCAGCAGAGGCCCCGGGACGCACTATGGCTACACCTTC. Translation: CATSRGPGTHYGYTF.

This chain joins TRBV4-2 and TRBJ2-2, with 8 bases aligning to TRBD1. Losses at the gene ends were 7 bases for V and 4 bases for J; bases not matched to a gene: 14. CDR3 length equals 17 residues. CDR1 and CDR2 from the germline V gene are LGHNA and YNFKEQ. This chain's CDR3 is CASTPTRNRGATGELFF. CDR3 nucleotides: TGTGCCAGCACCCCAACTAGAAACAGGGGGGCCACCGGGGAGCTGTTTTTT.

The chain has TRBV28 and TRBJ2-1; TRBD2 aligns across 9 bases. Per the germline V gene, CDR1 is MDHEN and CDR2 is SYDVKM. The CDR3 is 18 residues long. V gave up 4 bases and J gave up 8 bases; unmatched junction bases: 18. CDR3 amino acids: CASSSNIYPSGISYEQFF. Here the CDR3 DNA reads TGTGCCAGCAGTTCCAACATATACCCTAGCGGGATTTCATATGAGCAGTTCTTC.

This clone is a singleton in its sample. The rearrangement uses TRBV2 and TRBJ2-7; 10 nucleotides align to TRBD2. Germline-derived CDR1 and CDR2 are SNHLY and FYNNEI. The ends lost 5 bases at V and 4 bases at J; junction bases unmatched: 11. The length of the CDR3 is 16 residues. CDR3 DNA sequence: TGTGCCAGCAGTAGACTAGCGGGTCAAGGTGGTTACGAGCAGTACTTC. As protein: CASSRLAGQGGYEQYF. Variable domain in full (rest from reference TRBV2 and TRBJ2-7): EPEVTQTPSHQVTQMGQEVILRCVPISNHLYFYWYRQILGQKVEFLVSFYNNEISEKSEIFDDQFSVERPDGSNFTLKIRSTKLEDSAMYFCASSRLAGQGGYEQYFGPGTRLTVT.

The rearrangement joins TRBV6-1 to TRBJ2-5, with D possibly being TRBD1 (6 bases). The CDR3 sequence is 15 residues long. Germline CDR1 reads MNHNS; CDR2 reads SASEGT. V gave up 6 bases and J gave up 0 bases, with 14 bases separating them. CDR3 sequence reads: CASRPDGTNQETQYF. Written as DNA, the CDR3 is TGTGCCAGCAGACCTGACGGGACAAACCAAGAGACCCAGTACTTC.

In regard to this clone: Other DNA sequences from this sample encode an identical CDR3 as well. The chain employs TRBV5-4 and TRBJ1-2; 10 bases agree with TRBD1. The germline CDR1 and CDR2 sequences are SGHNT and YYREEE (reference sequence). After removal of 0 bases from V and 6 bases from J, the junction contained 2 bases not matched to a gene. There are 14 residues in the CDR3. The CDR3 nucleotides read TGTGCCAGCAGCTTGGGCGGGACAGGGGATGGCTACACCTTC. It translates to CASSLGGTGDGYTF.

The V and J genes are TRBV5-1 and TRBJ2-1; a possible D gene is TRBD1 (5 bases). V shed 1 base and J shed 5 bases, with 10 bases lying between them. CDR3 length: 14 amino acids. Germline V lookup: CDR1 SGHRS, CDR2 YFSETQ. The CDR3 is CASSLRQSHNEQFF. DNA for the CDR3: TGCGCCAGCAGCTTGAGACAGTCTCACAATGAGCAGTTCTTC. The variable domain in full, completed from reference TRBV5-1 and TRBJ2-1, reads KAGVTQTPRYLIKTRGQQVTLSCSPISGHRSVSWYQQTPGQGLQFLFEYFSETQRNKGNFPGRFSGRQFSNSRSEMNVSTLELGDSALYLCASSLRQSHNEQFFGPGTRLTVL.